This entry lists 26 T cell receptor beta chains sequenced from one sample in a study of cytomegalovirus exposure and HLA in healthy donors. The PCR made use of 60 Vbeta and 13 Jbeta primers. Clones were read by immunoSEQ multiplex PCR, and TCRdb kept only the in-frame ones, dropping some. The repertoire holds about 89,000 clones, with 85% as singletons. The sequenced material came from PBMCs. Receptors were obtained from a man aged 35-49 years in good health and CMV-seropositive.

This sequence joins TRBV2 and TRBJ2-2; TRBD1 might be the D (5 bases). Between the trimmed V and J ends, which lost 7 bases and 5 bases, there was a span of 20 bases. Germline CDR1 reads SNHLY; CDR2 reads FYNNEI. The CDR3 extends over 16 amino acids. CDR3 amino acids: CASTRMGLVGTGELFF. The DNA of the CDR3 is TGTGCCAGCACCCGAATGGGGCTAGTTGGGACCGGGGAGCTGTTTTTT.

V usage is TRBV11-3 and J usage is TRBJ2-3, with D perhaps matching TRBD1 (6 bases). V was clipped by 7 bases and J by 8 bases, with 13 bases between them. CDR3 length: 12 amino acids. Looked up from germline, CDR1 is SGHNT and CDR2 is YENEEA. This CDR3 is CASTKRGCTQYF. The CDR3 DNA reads TGTGCCAGCACTAAAAGGGGGTGTACGCAGTATTTT.

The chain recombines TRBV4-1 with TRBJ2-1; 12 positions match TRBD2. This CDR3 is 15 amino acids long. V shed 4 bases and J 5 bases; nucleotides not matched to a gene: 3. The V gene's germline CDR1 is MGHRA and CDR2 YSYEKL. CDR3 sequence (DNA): TGCGCCAGCAGCCCTAGCGGGAGGGCCCACAATGAGCAGTTCTTC. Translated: CASSPSGRAHNEQFF.

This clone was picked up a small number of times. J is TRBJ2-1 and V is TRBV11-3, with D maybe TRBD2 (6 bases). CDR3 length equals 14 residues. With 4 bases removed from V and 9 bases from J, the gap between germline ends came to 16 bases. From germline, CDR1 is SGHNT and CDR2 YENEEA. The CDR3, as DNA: TGTGCCAGCAGCTCGAGAGGGGCCGGGGGTGAGCAGTTCTTC. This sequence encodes CASSSRGAGGEQFF.

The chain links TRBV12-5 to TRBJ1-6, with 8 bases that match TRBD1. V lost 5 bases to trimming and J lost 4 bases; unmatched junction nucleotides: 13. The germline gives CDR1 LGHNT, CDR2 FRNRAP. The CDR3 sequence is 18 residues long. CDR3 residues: CASGEPDRVEEYNSPLHF. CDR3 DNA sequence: TGTGCTAGTGGTGAACCGGACAGGGTAGAAGAATATAATTCACCCCTCCACTTT.

The CDR3 nucleotides read TGTGCCAGTAGGGGGGACAGGGGGCGTGAGTATGGCTACACCTTC. Translating gives CASRGDRGREYGYTF. The V call is TRBV19, the J call TRBJ1-2; 12 positions agree with TRBD1. This CDR3 has 15 amino acids. Unmatched junction bases numbered 7, after V lost 6 bases and J lost 5 bases. Looked up from germline, CDR1 is LNHDA and CDR2 is SQIVND (reference sequence).

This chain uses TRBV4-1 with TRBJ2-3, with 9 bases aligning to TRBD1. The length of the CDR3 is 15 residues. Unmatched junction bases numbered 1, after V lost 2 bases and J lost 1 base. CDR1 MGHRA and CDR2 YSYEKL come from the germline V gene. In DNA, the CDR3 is TGCGCCAGCAGCCAATGGACAGGGGGCACAGATACGCAGTATTTT. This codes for CASSQWTGGTDTQYF.

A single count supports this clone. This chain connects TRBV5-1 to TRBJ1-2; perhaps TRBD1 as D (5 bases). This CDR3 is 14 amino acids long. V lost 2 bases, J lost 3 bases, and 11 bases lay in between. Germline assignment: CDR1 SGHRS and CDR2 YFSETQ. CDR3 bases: TGCGCCAGCAGCTTATGGACACCAGACTATGGCTACACCTTC. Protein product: CASSLWTPDYGYTF.

The CDR3 region is CASSLDVTGVYTQYF. CDR3 nucleotides: TGCGCCAGCAGCTTGGATGTGACAGGGGTATATACGCAGTATTTT. The rearrangement joins TRBV5-1 to TRBJ2-3; 8 bases are shared with TRBD1. The CDR3 loop spans 15 amino acids. V lost 0 bases, J lost 7 bases, and 7 bases stayed unmatched. Germline-derived CDR1 and CDR2 are SGHRS and YFSETQ.

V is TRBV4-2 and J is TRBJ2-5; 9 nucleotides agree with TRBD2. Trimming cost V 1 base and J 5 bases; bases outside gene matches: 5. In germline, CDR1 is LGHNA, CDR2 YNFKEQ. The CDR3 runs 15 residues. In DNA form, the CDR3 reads TGTGCCAGCAGCCAAGGTAGCGGGAGAGGGGAGACCCAGTACTTC. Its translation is CASSQGSGRGETQYF.

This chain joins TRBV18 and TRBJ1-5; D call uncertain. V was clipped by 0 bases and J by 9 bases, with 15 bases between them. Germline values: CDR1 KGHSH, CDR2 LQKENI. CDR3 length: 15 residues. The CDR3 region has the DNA TGTGCCAGCTCACCACCAGATGAGGTCTCTGGGCCCCAGCATTTT. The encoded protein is CASSPPDEVSGPQHF. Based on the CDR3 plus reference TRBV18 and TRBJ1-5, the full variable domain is NAGVMQNPRHLVRRRGQEARLRCSPMKGHSHVYWYRQLPEEGLKFMVYLQKENIIDESGMPKERFSAEFPKEGPSILRIQQVVRGDSAAYFCASSPPDEVSGPQHFGDGTRLSIL.

The CDR3 sequence: CASSLTISSSGQETQYF. CDR3 DNA: TGCGCCAGCAGCTTGACGATTAGCAGTTCCGGCCAAGAGACCCAGTACTTC. The chain links TRBV5-1 to TRBJ2-5; no definite D call. This CDR3 comprises 17 residues. Deletions cut 1 base from V and 1 base from J, with 17 bases between. Germline CDR1 and CDR2: SGHRS and YFSETQ.

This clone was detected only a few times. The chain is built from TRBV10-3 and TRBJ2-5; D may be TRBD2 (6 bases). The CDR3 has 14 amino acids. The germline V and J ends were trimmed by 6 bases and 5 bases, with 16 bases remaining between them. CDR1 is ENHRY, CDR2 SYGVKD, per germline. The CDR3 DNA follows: TGTGCCATCAGAGCGTCCGGGGGAGATGAGACCCAGTACTTC. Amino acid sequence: CAIRASGGDETQYF.

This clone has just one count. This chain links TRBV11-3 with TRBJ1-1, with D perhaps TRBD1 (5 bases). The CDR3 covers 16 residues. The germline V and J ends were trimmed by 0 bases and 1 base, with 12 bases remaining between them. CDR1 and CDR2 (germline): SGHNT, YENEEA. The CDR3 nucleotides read TGTGCCAGCAGCTTAGAGGGGCCGGCGGCGAACACTGAAGCTTTCTTT. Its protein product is CASSLEGPAANTEAFF.

CDR3 residues: CASSPSEGYTF. As DNA, the CDR3 is TGTGCCAGCAGCCCGTCTGAGGGCTACACCTTC. The genes are TRBV7-2 and TRBJ1-2, with D hard to call. This CDR3 is built from 11 residues. Per germline, CDR1 SGHTA and CDR2 FQGNSA. V was pared by 5 bases and J by 8 bases, with 9 bases between.

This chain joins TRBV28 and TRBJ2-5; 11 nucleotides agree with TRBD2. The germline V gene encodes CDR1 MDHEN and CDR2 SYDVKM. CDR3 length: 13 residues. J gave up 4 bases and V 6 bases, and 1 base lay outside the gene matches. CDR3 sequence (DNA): TGTGCCAGCAGCGGACTAGCGGGAGAGACCCAGTACTTC. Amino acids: CASSGLAGETQYF.

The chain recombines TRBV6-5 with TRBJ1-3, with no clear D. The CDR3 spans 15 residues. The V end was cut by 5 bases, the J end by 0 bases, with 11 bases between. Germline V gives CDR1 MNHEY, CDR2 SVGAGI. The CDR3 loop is CASSTHRHSGNTIYF. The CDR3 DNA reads TGTGCCAGCAGTACGCACAGACACTCTGGAAACACCATATATTTT.

The CDR3 is CSVEDPGEEGGNTIYF. The CDR3 region has the DNA TGCAGCGTTGAAGATCCGGGGGAAGAGGGCGGAAACACCATATATTTT. This chain connects TRBV29-1 to TRBJ1-3; maybe TRBD1 (5 bases). V gave up 0 bases and J gave up 4 bases, with 16 bases separating them. Germline CDR1 reads SQVTM; CDR2 reads ANQGSEA. The CDR3 loop spans 16 amino acids.

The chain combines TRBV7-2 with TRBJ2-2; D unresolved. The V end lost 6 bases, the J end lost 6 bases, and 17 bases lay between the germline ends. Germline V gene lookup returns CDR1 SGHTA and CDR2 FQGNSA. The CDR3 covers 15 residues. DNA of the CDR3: TGTGCCAGCAGAGAAACACCCTTAACAGCCGGGGAGCTGTTTTTT. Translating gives CASRETPLTAGELFF.

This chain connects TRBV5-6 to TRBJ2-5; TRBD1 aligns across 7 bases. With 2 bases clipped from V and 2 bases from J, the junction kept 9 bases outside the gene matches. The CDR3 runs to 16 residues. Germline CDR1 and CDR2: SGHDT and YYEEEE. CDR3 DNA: TGTGCCAGCAGCTTACCCTTGACAGGGAGACAAGAGACCCAGTACTTC. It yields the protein CASSLPLTGRQETQYF.

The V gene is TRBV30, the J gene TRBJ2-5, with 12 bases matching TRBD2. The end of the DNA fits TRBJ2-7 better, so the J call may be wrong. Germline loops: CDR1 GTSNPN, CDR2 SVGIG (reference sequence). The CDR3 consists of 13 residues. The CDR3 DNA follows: TGTGCCGGAAGACTAGCGGGAGCCTACGAGCAGTACTTC. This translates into CAGRLAGAYEQYF.

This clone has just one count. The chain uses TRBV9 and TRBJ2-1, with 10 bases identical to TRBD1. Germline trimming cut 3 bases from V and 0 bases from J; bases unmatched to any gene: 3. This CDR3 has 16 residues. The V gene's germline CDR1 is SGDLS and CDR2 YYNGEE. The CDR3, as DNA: TGTGCCAGCAGCGCCTGGACAGGGGGCTCCTACAATGAGCAGTTCTTC. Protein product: CASSAWTGGSYNEQFF. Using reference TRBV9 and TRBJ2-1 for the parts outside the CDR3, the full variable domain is DSGVTQTPKHLITATGQRVTLRCSPRSGDLSVYWYQQSLDQGLQFLIQYYNGEERAKGNILERFSAQQFPDLHSELNLSSLELGDSALYFCASSAWTGGSYNEQFFGPGTRLTVL.

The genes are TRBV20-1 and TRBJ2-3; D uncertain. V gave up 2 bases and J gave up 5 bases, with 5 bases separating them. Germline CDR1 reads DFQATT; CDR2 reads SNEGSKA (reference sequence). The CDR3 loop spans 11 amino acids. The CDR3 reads CSARRGDTQYF. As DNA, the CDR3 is TGCAGTGCTAGACGAGGAGATACGCAGTATTTT.

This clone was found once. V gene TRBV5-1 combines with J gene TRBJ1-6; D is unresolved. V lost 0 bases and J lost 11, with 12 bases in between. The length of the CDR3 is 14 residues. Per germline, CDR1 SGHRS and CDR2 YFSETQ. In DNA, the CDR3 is TGCGCCAGCAGCTTGGAAGCACTACGGCCACCCCTCCACTTT. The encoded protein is CASSLEALRPPLHF.

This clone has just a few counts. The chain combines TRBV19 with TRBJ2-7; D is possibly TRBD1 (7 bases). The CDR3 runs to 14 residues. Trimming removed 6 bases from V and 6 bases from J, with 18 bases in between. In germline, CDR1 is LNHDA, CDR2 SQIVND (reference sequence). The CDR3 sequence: CASRGGVTGTEQYF. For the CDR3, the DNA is TGTGCCAGTAGGGGCGGGGTGACAGGGACCGAGCAGTACTTC.

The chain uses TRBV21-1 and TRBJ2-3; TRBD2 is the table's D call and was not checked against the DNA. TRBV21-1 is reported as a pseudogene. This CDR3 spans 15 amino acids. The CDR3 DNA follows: TGTGCCAGCAGGGTACTAGCGGCAGGGACAGATACGCAGTATTTT. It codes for CASRVLAAGTDTQYF.